This T cell receptor beta chain derives from a study of T cells after posttransplantation cyclophosphamide. The related graft donor's blood sample was taken on the day of bone marrow donation. Assay used: immunoSEQ multiplex PCR; TCRdb lists only in-frame clones, some missing. The sample has approximately 13,000 clones, about 83% seen once. Concerning this clone itself: Its antigen is unidentified.

Points from the study as a whole: Donor CD8+ memory clones often dominated recipient blood repertoires at later times. Blood and skin or GI T cell repertoires showed limited TRB overlap. After PTCy, TRB diversity resembled that of CNI/methotrexate controls.

Germline-derived CDR1 and CDR2 are LNHDA and SQIVND (reference sequence). Trimming stripped 6 bases from V and 5 bases from J, with 31 bases between. This CDR3 has 19 amino acids. The rearrangement links TRBV19 to TRBJ2-5; tentative D call: TRBD1 (5 bases). Sample: memory CD4+ T cells sorted from PBMCs. The clonotype originates from a man over 45 in good health, CMV-negative, and a related stem cell transplant donor. CDR3 residues: CASSRSPGGLTVMKETQYF. In nucleotides, the CDR3 is TGTGCCAGTAGCCGATCCCCTGGTGGATTGACAGTCATGAAGGAGACCCAGTACTTC.